The 6 T cell receptor beta chains below all came from one sample that was sequenced in a study of CD8+CD57+ T cells in acquired aplastic anemia. Genomic DNA, the template, was used for profiling of the TCR beta VDJ and CDR3. Each CDR3 protein gets one entry after TCRdb re-called the reads with MiXCR. Here the sample spans 80,000 to 100,000 distinct CDR3 sequences, 65% to 70% being singletons. Those patients picked for sequencing had displayed CD8+CD57+ cell expansion on flow cytometry. Sequencing used sorted CD4+, CD8+, or CD8+CD57+ T cells (not recorded which) from PBMCs. The receptors were gathered from a human donor with aplastic anemia.

This clonotype was observed once. The chain uses TRBV9 and TRBJ2-7; either TRBD1 or TRBD2 may fit D (5 bases each). Between the trimmed V and J ends, which lost 4 bases and 12 bases, there was a span of 17 bases. The CDR3 has 12 amino acids. Germline CDR1 reads SGDLS; CDR2 reads YYNGEE. CDR3 residues: CASSPGTGRRYF. In DNA form, the CDR3 reads TGTGCCAGCAGCCCGGGGACGGGGAGAAGGTACTTC.

This clonotype was counted ten times or more. This sequence joins TRBV3-1 and TRBJ2-7; D is uncertain. The CDR3 is 11 amino acids. Germline V gene sequence: CDR1 LGHDT, CDR2 YNNKEL (reference sequence). V lost 6 bases and J 0 bases, leaving 3 bases between the germline ends. CDR3 DNA sequence: TGTGCCAGCAGGTCCTCCTACGAGCAGTACTTC. The encoded protein is CASRSSYEQYF.

J is TRBJ1-6 and V is TRBV12-5; D not certain. Germline CDR1 and CDR2: LGHNT and FRNRAP. The CDR3 extends over 14 amino acids. Trimming stripped 6 bases from V and 9 bases from J, with 15 bases between. In nucleotides, the CDR3 is TGTGCTAGTGGCCCTCGACGTTCGGGTTCACCCCTCCACTTT. It is translated as CASGPRRSGSPLHF.

This clonotype was detected only a few times. The V gene is TRBV2, the J gene TRBJ2-3; TRBD2 aligns across 8 bases. The CDR3 is made up of 15 amino acids. Germline CDR1 is SNHLY and CDR2 is FYNNEI. The V and J ends lost 7 bases and 4 bases, in that order; junction bases with no gene match: 10. The CDR3: CASTALAARPDTQYF. For the CDR3, the DNA is TGTGCCAGCACCGCACTAGCGGCAAGACCAGATACGCAGTATTTT.

This clonotype was counted a few times. The chain has TRBV25-1 and TRBJ2-3, with 7 nucleotides matching TRBD2. Trimming cost V 1 base and J 4 bases; bases outside gene matches: 5. Germline lookup yields CDR1 MGHDK and CDR2 SYGVNS. The CDR3 sequence is 15 residues long. The CDR3 nucleotides read TGTGCCAGCAGTGAATTCGAGGGGAGGGCAGATACGCAGTATTTT. Amino acid sequence: CASSEFEGRADTQYF.

The chain carries TRBV20-1 and TRBJ2-7; a possible D gene is TRBD2 (6 bases). This CDR3 spans 14 amino acids. The germline V and J ends were trimmed by 3 bases and 1 base, with 13 bases remaining between them. Germline values: CDR1 DFQATT, CDR2 SNEGSKA (reference sequence). The CDR3 DNA reads TGCAGTGCTAGTTACGGAGGGCGATCCTACGAGCAGTACTTC. This encodes CSASYGGRSYEQYF.